This TCR beta chain was sequenced in a study of breast tumors, draining lymph nodes, adjacent tissues. Axillary draining lymph nodes of breast cancer patients supplied the node samples. The CDR3 runs to 12 residues. The germline V gene has CDR1 MDHEN and CDR2 SYDVKM. V dropped 6 bases and J dropped 10 bases, with 13 bases sitting between them. This clonotype was seen many times. Its antigen is as yet unknown. TCRdb processed the multiplex PCR reads anew with MiXCR; each CDR3 protein has one entry. The repertoire holds nearly 200,000 distinct CDR3 sequences, with roughly 31% as singletons. Findings and limits, study-wide: Luminal-like breast cancer showed significantly greater tumor-nontumor repertoire similarity than basal-like breast cancer did. That most tumor T cells come from lymph nodes remained unproven. Tumor TCR diversity was below lymph nodes but above nontumor tissue. Findings are consistent with lymph node origin and intratumoral expansion of most tumor T cells.

The receptor was derived from a female donor with breast cancer. Some clones in this sample may be carry-over from other donors' samples. V and J are TRBV28 and TRBJ1-3; a possible D gene is TRBD1 (5 bases). Sequencing was done on a sample of axillary lymph node tissue. The CDR3 nucleotides read TGTGCCAGCAGCCGCGGGAAGGGGACCATATATTTT. It translates to CASSRGKGTIYF.